One sample yielded the 20 T cell receptor beta chains listed below, sequenced in a study of blood T cell repertoires in COVID-19. Assay used: immunoSEQ multiplex PCR; TCRdb lists only in-frame clones, some missing. The sample has over 150,000 clones; about nine tenths are singletons. The sample was PBMCs or T cells enriched from blood (not recorded which). These receptors all come from a woman in her thirties who had recovered from COVID-19.

The rearrangement links TRBV19 to TRBJ2-2; D ambiguous. Germline CDR1 LNHDA, CDR2 SQIVND (reference sequence). Trimming left V 2 bases short and J 0 bases short, with 7 bases between. The CDR3 spans 15 residues. CDR3 bases: TGTGCCAGTAGTATAAGCAGCGCGAACACCGGGGAGCTGTTTTTT. Protein: CASSISSANTGELFF.

The genes are TRBV18 and TRBJ1-5, with a weak D call TRBD1 (6 bases). The CDR3 totals 18 residues. The germline gives CDR1 KGHSH, CDR2 LQKENI. V was trimmed by 3 bases and J by 2 bases, leaving 20 bases between them. CDR3 in DNA: TGTGCCAGCTCACCTCAAACAGGGTCTGGAGAGGGCAATCAGCCCCAGCATTTT. Its protein product is CASSPQTGSGEGNQPQHF.

The chain joins TRBV7-8 to TRBJ2-7; D is ambiguous. CDR3 length: 12 residues. Germline CDR1 is SGHVS and CDR2 is FQNEAQ. Trimming removed 5 bases at V and 5 bases at J, with 10 bases between. The CDR3 reads CASSPVLDEQYF. CDR3 bases: TGTGCCAGCAGCCCAGTGTTGGACGAGCAGTACTTC. Full variable domain (remainder filled in from reference TRBV7-8 and TRBJ2-7): GAGVSQSPRYKVAKRGQDVALRCDPISGHVSLFWYQQALGQGPEFLTYFQNEAQLDKSGLPSDRFFAERPEGSVSTLKIQRTQQEDSAVYLCASSPVLDEQYFGPGTRLTVT.

This sequence joins TRBV29-1 and TRBJ1-5, with 9 bases that match TRBD1. The CDR3 is 14 residues long. V was clipped by 6 bases and J by 2 bases; unmatched bases: 5. Germline loops: CDR1 SQVTM, CDR2 ANQGSEA. CDR3 protein: CSVAGQGGNQPQHF. CDR3 DNA: TGCAGCGTGGCGGGACAGGGAGGCAATCAGCCCCAGCATTTT.

V and J are TRBV7-9 and TRBJ1-4; D is perhaps TRBD1 (6 bases). Germline CDR1 SEHNR, CDR2 FQNEAQ (reference sequence). The CDR3 has 14 amino acids. V lost 2 bases to trimming and J lost 8 bases, with 12 bases between them. Written as DNA, the CDR3 is TGTGCCAGCAGCTTAAGGGACACCGGGGAAAAACTGTTTTTT. It is translated as CASSLRDTGEKLFF.

This clone occurred a few times. The CDR3 protein is CASTASGTSEQYF. CDR3 nucleotides: TGTGCCAGCACGGCTAGCGGGACGAGCGAGCAGTACTTC. The rearrangement uses TRBV2 and TRBJ2-7; 9 nucleotides align to TRBD2. This CDR3 contains 13 residues. V lost 7 bases and J lost 6; bases outside the gene matches: 7. Looked up from germline, CDR1 is SNHLY and CDR2 is FYNNEI.

The rearrangement links TRBV3-1 (or the pseudogene TRBV3-2) to TRBJ1-3; D is possibly TRBD1 (6 bases). Germline V lookup: CDR1 LGHDT, CDR2 YNNKEL (reference sequence). The CDR3 consists of 20 residues. The V and J ends lost 1 base and 1 base respectively, with 23 bases between them. In DNA, the CDR3 is TGTGCCAGCAGCCAAGGGGCCGGGACACCCGAGACTTCGTCTGGAAACACCATATATTTT. It specifies CASSQGAGTPETSSGNTIYF.

The V and J genes are TRBV11-3 and TRBJ1-5; D is ambiguous. The CDR3 has 16 residues. The V end was cut by 5 bases, the J end by 4 bases, with 18 bases between. The germline CDR1 and CDR2 sequences are SGHNT and YENEEA. The CDR3 DNA sequence: TGTGCCAGCAGCCCCGGGAGGAAAGGAAATAATCAGCCCCAGCATTTT. Amino acid sequence: CASSPGRKGNNQPQHF. Together with reference TRBV11-3 and TRBJ1-5, the CDR3 gives the full variable domain: EAGVVQSPRYKIIEKKQPVAFWCNPISGHNTLYWYLQNLGQGPELLIRYENEEAVDDSQLPKDRFSAERLKGVDSTLKIQPAELGDSAVYLCASSPGRKGNNQPQHFGDGTRLSIL.

The chain combines TRBV2 with TRBJ2-4; 10 nucleotides align to TRBD1. J lost 6 bases, V lost 8 bases, and 7 bases had no gene match. The CDR3 is made up of 14 amino acids. Germline assignment: CDR1 SNHLY and CDR2 FYNNEI. The CDR3: CASSRDRGGNIQYF. In DNA, the CDR3 is TGTGCCAGCTCCAGGGACAGGGGTGGAAACATTCAGTACTTC.

This clone was counted a single time. This rearrangement joins TRBV7-2 to TRBJ1-5; weak D call: TRBD1 (6 bases). CDR3 length: 14 amino acids. Germline values: CDR1 SGHTA, CDR2 FQGNSA. The V end lost 2 bases, the J end lost 5 bases, and 10 bases lay between the germline ends. The CDR3 DNA reads TGTGCCAGCAGCTTACAGGGGATGGATCAGCCCCAGCATTTT. Protein: CASSLQGMDQPQHF. The whole variable domain, remainder taken from reference TRBV7-2 and TRBJ1-5, is GAGVSQSPSNKVTEKGKDVELRCDPISGHTALYWYRQSLGQGLEFLIYFQGNSAPDKSGLPSDRFSAERTGGSVSTLTIQRTQQEDSAVYLCASSLQGMDQPQHFGDGTRLSIL.

Only one count was recorded for this clone. The chain combines TRBV19 with TRBJ1-5, with D unresolved. Germline assignment: CDR1 LNHDA and CDR2 SQIVND (reference sequence). The CDR3 spans 15 residues. V was cut by 10 bases and J by 5 bases, with 21 bases left in between. CDR3 loop: CAIGPDRRVDQPQHF. In DNA, the CDR3 is TGTGCCATTGGCCCGGACCGGAGGGTCGATCAGCCCCAGCATTTT.

V is TRBV27 and J is TRBJ1-4; D remains ambiguous. The CDR3 covers 13 residues. Trimming took off 6 bases at V and 7 bases at J, with 12 bases between the two ends. Germline V CDR1 and CDR2: MNHEY, SMNVEV (reference sequence). The CDR3 sequence: CASRPMTREKLFF. The CDR3 DNA sequence: TGTGCCAGCAGGCCGATGACACGTGAAAAACTGTTTTTT.

CDR3 amino acids: CASSAVQGNTEAFF. CDR3 coding DNA: TGTGCCAGCAGTGCCGTCCAGGGGAACACTGAAGCTTTCTTT. The V and J genes are TRBV6-4 and TRBJ1-1, with a weak D call TRBD1 (5 bases). The CDR3 sequence is 14 residues long. Germline CDR1 MRHNA, CDR2 SNTAGT. The V end was cut by 4 bases, the J end by 1 base, with 10 bases between.

The chain recombines TRBV9 with TRBJ1-4; TRBD1 matches at 8 bases. Germline values: CDR1 SGDLS, CDR2 YYNGEE. The CDR3 is 15 amino acids. Trimming at V came to 4 bases and at J to 8 bases, leaving 10 bases not matched to a gene. The CDR3 loop is CASSSRQGPLEKLFF. CDR3 nucleotide sequence: TGTGCCAGCAGCTCCCGACAGGGGCCTTTGGAAAAACTGTTTTTT.

The gene calls are TRBV30 and TRBJ1-5, with D perhaps TRBD1 (6 bases). V was cut by 4 bases and J by 0 bases, with 16 bases left in between. Germline values: CDR1 GTSNPN, CDR2 SVGIG (reference sequence). CDR3 length equals 16 residues. This chain's CDR3 is CAWTPGQFYSNQPQHF. As DNA, the CDR3 is TGTGCCTGGACCCCCGGACAGTTTTATAGCAATCAGCCCCAGCATTTT.

J is TRBJ1-6 and V is TRBV2, with D possibly TRBD1 on 6 matching bases. There are 15 residues in the CDR3. The V and J ends lost 1 base and 10 bases respectively, with 14 bases between them. CDR1 and CDR2 from the germline V gene are SNHLY and FYNNEI. The CDR3 sequence: CASSEEQGRSSPLHF. CDR3 sequence (DNA): TGTGCCAGCAGTGAAGAACAGGGAAGGAGCTCACCCCTCCACTTT.

This clone was seen just once. V gene TRBV6-2 or TRBV6-3 combines with J gene TRBJ1-2; no definite D call. The germline CDR1 and CDR2 sequences are MNHEY and SVGEGT. CDR3 length: 12 amino acids. The V end lost 4 bases, the J end lost 2 bases, and 5 bases lay between the germline ends. The CDR3 spells CASSFQNYGYTF. DNA for the CDR3: TGTGCCAGCAGTTTTCAGAACTATGGCTACACCTTC.

V usage is TRBV2 and J usage is TRBJ2-1; 7 bases are shared with TRBD2. From germline, CDR1 is SNHLY and CDR2 FYNNEI. With 4 bases clipped from V and 0 bases from J, the junction kept 9 bases outside the gene matches. The CDR3 contains 17 residues. This CDR3 is CASSANLRGSSYNEQFF. The CDR3 bases are TGTGCCAGCAGTGCGAACCTGCGGGGGAGCTCCTACAATGAGCAGTTCTTC.

This rearrangement joins TRBV7-9 to TRBJ1-1, with 9 bases lining up with TRBD1. The V gene's germline CDR1 is SEHNR and CDR2 FQNEAQ (reference sequence). The CDR3 is 16 amino acids. Germline trimming cut 1 base from V and 3 bases from J; bases unmatched to any gene: 6. DNA of the CDR3: TGTGCCAGCAGCTTAGGGACAGGGGATTTGGACACTGAAGCTTTCTTT. It codes for CASSLGTGDLDTEAFF.

The chain carries TRBV5-5 and TRBJ1-3; TRBD1 matches 7 bases. With V trimmed by 2 bases and J by 1 base, 9 bases remained unmatched. Germline CDR1 SGHKS, CDR2 YYEKEE (reference sequence). There are 17 residues in the CDR3. The CDR3 nucleotides are TGTGCCAGCAGCTTTATGGCGGGGACAGATTCTGGAAACACCATATATTTT. As protein: CASSFMAGTDSGNTIYF.